This T cell receptor beta chain was recovered during a study of blood T cells in healthy people across ages. The CDR3 loop spans 14 amino acids. Germline V gives CDR1 SGHTA, CDR2 FQGTGA. Each sample yielded at least 5 micrograms of PBMC total RNA. A J-beta primer mix and a sample-barcoded 5' primer were used in a second PCR of roughly 6 to 11 cycles. TCRdb redid the calling of the 5' RACE reads with MiXCR, one entry per CDR3 protein. The table records under 2 million distinct CDR3 sequences, about 32% of them present only once. This clonotype was detected only once. This clone may be a read error of a much larger clone one base away.

V and J are TRBV7-3 and TRBJ2-1; D remains ambiguous. The TCR comes from a woman under 40 in good health. Specimen: blood. CDR3 in amino acids: CASSSGRNYNERFF. In nucleotides, the CDR3 is TGTGCCAGCAGCTCCGGCCGAAACTACAATGAGCGGTTCTTC.